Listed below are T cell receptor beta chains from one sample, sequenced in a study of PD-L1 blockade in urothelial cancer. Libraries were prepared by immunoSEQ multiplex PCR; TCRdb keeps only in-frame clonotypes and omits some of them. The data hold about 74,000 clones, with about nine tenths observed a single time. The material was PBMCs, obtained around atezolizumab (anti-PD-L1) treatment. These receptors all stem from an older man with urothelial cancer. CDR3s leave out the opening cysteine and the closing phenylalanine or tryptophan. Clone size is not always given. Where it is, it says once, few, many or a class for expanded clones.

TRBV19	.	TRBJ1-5	ASSTGSGGSGNQPQH
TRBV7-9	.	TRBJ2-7	ASSLRGGEYEQY
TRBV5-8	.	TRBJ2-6	ASSGGRQGSLSGANVLT
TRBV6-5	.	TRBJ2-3	ASSEERTDTQY
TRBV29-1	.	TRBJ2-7	SVMTGAYEQY
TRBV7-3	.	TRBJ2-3	ASSLKRGGRGRASDTQY
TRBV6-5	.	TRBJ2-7	ASSSTSGHYEQY
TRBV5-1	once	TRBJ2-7	ASSSAGRSGYEQY
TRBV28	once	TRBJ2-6	ASSFPRGSGANVLT
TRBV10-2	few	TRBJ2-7	ASALAAYEQY
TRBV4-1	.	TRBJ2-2	ASSQGRGNTGELF
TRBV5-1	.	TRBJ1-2	ASSLGGDSFFYGYT
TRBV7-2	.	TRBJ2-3	ASSSRTRSITDTQY
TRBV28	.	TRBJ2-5	ASSSLAGRAETQY
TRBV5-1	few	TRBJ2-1	ASSLAYSGNPYNEQF
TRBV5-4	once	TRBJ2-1	ASSRTGQGAHNEQF
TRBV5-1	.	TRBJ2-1	ASSFKEGSESEQF